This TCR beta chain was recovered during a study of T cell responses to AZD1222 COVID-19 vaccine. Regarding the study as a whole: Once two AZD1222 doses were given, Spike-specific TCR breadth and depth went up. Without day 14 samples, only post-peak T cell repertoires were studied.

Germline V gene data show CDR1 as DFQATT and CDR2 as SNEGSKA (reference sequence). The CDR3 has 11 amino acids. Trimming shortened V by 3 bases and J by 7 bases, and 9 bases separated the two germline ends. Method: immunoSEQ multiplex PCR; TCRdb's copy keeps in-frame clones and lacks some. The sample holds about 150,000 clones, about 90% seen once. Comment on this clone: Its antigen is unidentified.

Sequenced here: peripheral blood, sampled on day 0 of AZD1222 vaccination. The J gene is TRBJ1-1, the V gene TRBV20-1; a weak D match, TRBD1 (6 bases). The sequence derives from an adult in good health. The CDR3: CSARGGGEAFF. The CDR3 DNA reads TGCAGTGCTAGGGGAGGGGGTGAAGCTTTCTTT.